This TCR beta chain was documented in a study of blood T cell repertoires in COVID-19. Study-wide context: The United States, Italy and Spain provided the acute and convalescent COVID-19 samples.

Germline V lookup: CDR1 KGHSH, CDR2 LQKENI. The CDR3 covers 14 residues. Trimming removed 3 bases at V and 5 bases at J, with 14 bases between. A Seattle source enrolled patients during active infection and followed them longitudinally. The method was immunoSEQ multiplex PCR; TCRdb's version includes in-frame clones alone and lacks a portion of them. The table lists some 200,000 clones, 70% to 90% of them singletons. The sample consisted of peripheral blood. The receptor was isolated from a woman in her sixties or seventies with COVID-19, enrolled during active disease. This chain connects TRBV18 to TRBJ2-7; D is undetermined. In nucleotides, the CDR3 is TGTGCCAGCTCACCTTACCAATTAGTCCACGAGCAGTACTTC. It encodes CASSPYQLVHEQYF. Full variable domain (missing parts from reference TRBV18 and TRBJ2-7): NAGVMQNPRHLVRRRGQEARLRCSPMKGHSHVYWYRQLPEEGLKFMVYLQKENIIDESGMPKERFSAEFPKEGPSILRIQQVVRGDSAAYFCASSPYQLVHEQYFGPGTRLTVT.